One sample yielded the 2 T cell receptor beta chains listed below, sequenced in a study of blood T cells in healthy people across ages. Combining a sample-barcoded 5' primer with a J-beta primer mix, a second PCR ran for 7 to 11 cycles. TCRdb re-analysed the 5' RACE reads in MiXCR, keeping a single row per CDR3 protein. The sample gives about 1,400,000 distinct CDR3 sequences, approximately 38% of which show up once; roughly 7.7% is in the top ten. Sequencing was done on a sample of blood. Receptors originate from a young woman in good health.

In its sample, this clonotype was seen a few times. The chain has TRBV7-9 and TRBJ2-3; TRBD1 aligns across 9 bases. V lost 5 bases to trimming and J lost 14 bases; unmatched junction nucleotides: 11. The CDR3 covers 13 residues. In germline, CDR1 is SEHNR, CDR2 FQNEAQ (reference sequence). CDR3 in amino acids: CASSPAGTGPWYF. The CDR3 DNA reads as TGTGCCAGCAGCCCCGCCGGGACAGGGCCTTGGTATTTT.

The sample holds a few counts of this clonotype. The chain couples TRBV12-3 or TRBV12-4 to TRBJ2-7, with D maybe TRBD1 (5 bases). There are 13 residues in the CDR3. V gave up 1 base and J gave up 6 bases, with 10 bases separating them. CDR3 loop: CASSLGEGVEQYF. The DNA for the CDR3 is TGTGCCAGCAGTTTAGGTGAAGGGGTCGAGCAGTACTTC.